The 24 T cell receptor beta chains given below trace back to one sample, sequenced in a study of identical twins. TCRdb re-called the 5' RACE reads with MiXCR, one entry per CDR3 protein. The sample has about 530,000 distinct CDR3 sequences, 20% to 25% seen once; the top ten hold 0.48%. This same sample was also part of a study on yellow fever vaccine responses in identical twins.

The material sequenced was CD4+ T cells sorted from blood. The receptors were gathered from a woman younger than 30 in good health.

The chain has TRBV3-1 and TRBJ2-1, with 12 bases aligning to TRBD2. V was pared by 3 bases and J by 5 bases, with 5 bases of the junction left unmatched. CDR3 size: 16 residues. Germline lookup yields CDR1 LGHDT and CDR2 YNNKEL (reference sequence). The CDR3 region has the DNA TGTGCCAGCAGCCACGGACTAGCGGGGTCCCACAATGAGCAGTTCTTC. Protein: CASSHGLAGSHNEQFF.

The CDR3 is CASRSGQGLRSTGELFF. The DNA of the CDR3 is TGTGCCAGCAGGTCGGGACAGGGGTTAAGGAGCACCGGGGAGCTGTTTTTT. This chain joins TRBV2 and TRBJ2-2; 10 bases fit TRBD1. The CDR3 covers 17 residues. V lost 6 bases and J lost 4; bases outside the gene matches: 11. Germline lookup yields CDR1 SNHLY and CDR2 FYNNEI.

V is TRBV7-9 and J is TRBJ2-1; 7 bases map to TRBD2. Looked up from germline, CDR1 is SEHNR and CDR2 is FQNEAQ (reference sequence). The CDR3 covers 15 residues. After removal of 6 bases from V and 7 bases from J, the junction contained 12 bases not matched to a gene. The CDR3 protein is CASRWEGFLWNEQFF. In DNA form, the CDR3 reads TGTGCCAGCAGGTGGGAGGGGTTTCTCTGGAATGAGCAGTTCTTC.

This clonotype was found a few times. The CDR3 here is CASSPGWTAVATNEKLFF. DNA for the CDR3: TGTGCCAGCAGCCCCGGGTGGACAGCCGTTGCAACTAATGAAAAACTGTTTTTT. This chain uses TRBV9 with TRBJ1-4; possible D gene TRBD1, 6 bases. Germline V lookup: CDR1 SGDLS, CDR2 YYNGEE. The CDR3 spans 18 residues. Between the trimmed V and J ends, which lost 4 bases and 0 bases, there was a span of 19 bases.

V gene TRBV3-1 combines with J gene TRBJ2-7; tentatively, D is TRBD2 (5 bases). The germline V gene has CDR1 LGHDT and CDR2 YNNKEL (reference sequence). Trimming took 6 bases from V and 6 from J, leaving 18 bases between them. The CDR3 spans 14 residues. The CDR3 DNA reads TGTGCCAGCAGGGGTGGCGGGCTGCTATCCGAGCAGTACTTC. Translated, it gives CASRGGGLLSEQYF.

This clonotype occurred a few times. The chain employs TRBV20-1 and TRBJ2-7; TRBD1 agrees at 8 bases. V lost 0 bases, J lost 2 bases, and 3 bases stayed unmatched. Germline CDR1 DFQATT, CDR2 SNEGSKA (reference sequence). The CDR3 is made up of 14 amino acids. The CDR3 sequence: CSARDQGQAYEQYV. In DNA form, the CDR3 reads TGCAGTGCTAGAGATCAGGGACAGGCCTACGAGCAGTACGTC.

This sequence joins TRBV4-2 and TRBJ2-1; a weak D match, TRBD2 (6 bases). The CDR3 totals 16 residues. Trimming removed 4 bases from V and 4 bases from J, with 17 bases in between. CDR1 and CDR2 (germline): LGHNA, YNFKEQ. This chain's CDR3 is CASSPTPLAFYNEQFF. For the CDR3, the DNA is TGTGCCAGCAGCCCCACCCCCCTAGCGTTTTACAATGAGCAGTTCTTC.

J is TRBJ2-5 and V is TRBV12-3 or TRBV12-4; possibly TRBD2 for D (5 bases). CDR3 size: 13 residues. V shed 3 bases and J shed 5 bases, with 10 bases lying between them. The chain's CDR3 is CASSFDIAETQYF. The DNA for the CDR3 is TGTGCCAGCAGTTTTGATATAGCGGAGACCCAGTACTTC.

The rearrangement uses TRBV20-1 and TRBJ2-7; TRBD1 matches at 10 bases. Germline V gives CDR1 DFQATT, CDR2 SNEGSKA (reference sequence). The CDR3 contains 14 residues. The V segment lost 6 bases and the J segment 0 bases; nucleotides outside the gene matches: 5. In DNA, the CDR3 is TGCAGTGCATTTGGGACAGGGGACTCCTACGAGCAGTACTTC. Its protein is CSAFGTGDSYEQYF.

This clonotype was counted a few times. V usage is TRBV5-1 and J usage is TRBJ2-1, with TRBD2 matching 7 bases. Per the germline V gene, CDR1 is SGHRS and CDR2 is YFSETQ. V shed 4 bases, J shed 7 bases, and the junction held 14 bases outside the gene matches. The CDR3 is 16 residues long. The CDR3 is CASSPEGLAVRNEQFF. The CDR3 region has the DNA TGCGCCAGCAGCCCGGAGGGGCTAGCGGTAAGGAATGAGCAGTTCTTC.

V is TRBV6-1 and J is TRBJ1-1, with unresolved D. V lost 9 bases to trimming and J lost 1 base, with 6 bases between them. There are 11 residues in the CDR3. CDR1 is MNHNS, CDR2 SASEGT, per germline. This CDR3 is CASHRNTEAFF. The CDR3 DNA reads as TGTGCCAGTCACAGGAACACTGAAGCTTTCTTT.

This chain uses TRBV19 with TRBJ2-7, with 9 bases lining up with TRBD2. Germline V gene sequence: CDR1 LNHDA, CDR2 SQIVND (reference sequence). CDR3 length: 14 amino acids. After removal of 6 bases from V and 1 base from J, the junction contained 4 bases not matched to a gene. This CDR3 reads CASRPTSGSYEQYF. The CDR3 region has the DNA TGTGCCAGTAGACCGACTAGCGGATCCTACGAGCAGTACTTC.

In its sample, this clonotype was seen a few times. The CDR3 region is CASSSPTGAYEQYV. Written as DNA, the CDR3 is TGTGCCAGCAGTTCCCCGACAGGTGCCTACGAGCAGTACGTC. The J gene is TRBJ2-7, the V gene TRBV28, with D possibly matching TRBD1 (6 bases). This CDR3 region has 14 residues. Germline CDR1 reads MDHEN; CDR2 reads SYDVKM. V was clipped by 4 bases and J by 2 bases, with 12 bases between them.

The rearrangement uses TRBV28 and TRBJ2-7; TRBD2 might be the D (6 bases). This CDR3 contains 11 residues. The V gene's germline CDR1 is MDHEN and CDR2 SYDVKM. The V gene lost 8 bases and the J gene lost 8 bases, with 13 bases spanning the gap. The CDR3 here is CASAGGLKQYV. The CDR3, as DNA: TGTGCCAGCGCTGGGGGGTTGAAGCAGTACGTC.

The chain employs TRBV6-1 and TRBJ1-4; D not resolved. CDR3 length: 13 residues. The ends were cut back, 5 bases at V and 8 bases at J, with 12 bases in the middle. Looked up from germline, CDR1 is MNHNS and CDR2 is SASEGT. The CDR3 region is CASSTQLGEKLFF. The CDR3 DNA reads TGTGCCAGCAGTACCCAATTGGGGGAAAAACTGTTTTTT.

This rearrangement joins TRBV15 to TRBJ2-1; D uncertain. The CDR3 runs 11 residues. Germline V gene data show CDR1 as LNHNV and CDR2 as YYDKDF (reference sequence). Trimming shortened V by 5 bases and J by 10 bases, and 9 bases separated the two germline ends. The CDR3: CATSSVVEQFF. CDR3 coding DNA: TGTGCCACCAGCTCGGTAGTGGAGCAGTTCTTC.

The V gene is TRBV5-1, the J gene TRBJ1-1; the match to TRBD1 covers 7 bases. The junction had 4 bases not matched to a gene; V was cut back by 2 bases and J by 3 bases. The CDR3 has 14 residues. Germline lookup yields CDR1 SGHRS and CDR2 YFSETQ. The CDR3 spells CASSFRQGDTEAFF. DNA for the CDR3: TGCGCCAGCAGCTTCAGGCAGGGGGACACTGAAGCTTTCTTT.

In this sample, this clonotype turned up a few times. The CDR3 DNA sequence: TGTGCCAGCAGCCGGACTAGCGGGCAATACAATGAGCAGTTCTTC. Translated, it gives CASSRTSGQYNEQFF. The chain employs TRBV7-8 and TRBJ2-1; 11 bases align to TRBD2. The V and J ends lost 5 bases and 4 bases, in that order; junction bases with no gene match: 4. CDR3 length: 15 amino acids. Germline CDR1 is SGHVS and CDR2 is FQNEAQ.

In this sample, this clonotype turned up a few times. The rearrangement joins TRBV15 to TRBJ1-2, with unresolved D. The CDR3 spans 14 residues. Germline-derived CDR1 and CDR2 are LNHNV and YYDKDF (reference sequence). Trimming shortened V by 5 bases and J by 2 bases, and 12 bases separated the two germline ends. CDR3 region: CATSFIRENYGYTF. CDR3 in DNA: TGTGCCACCAGCTTCATTAGAGAAAACTATGGCTACACCTTC.

V gene TRBV4-2 combines with J gene TRBJ2-1; 10 nucleotides match TRBD2. The CDR3 consists of 18 residues. J gave up 7 bases and V 0 bases, and 12 bases lay outside the gene matches. Germline lookup yields CDR1 LGHNA and CDR2 YNFKEQ. The CDR3 DNA sequence: TGTGCCAGCAGCCAAGAGCTCCTAGCGGGAGAATTGGGGAATGAGCAGTTCTTC. This gives the protein CASSQELLAGELGNEQFF.

This clonotype was counted between two and nine times. V is TRBV12-3 or TRBV12-4 and J is TRBJ2-3; D is undetermined. V lost 6 bases, J lost 0 bases, and 13 bases lay in between. The CDR3 contains 15 residues. Here the CDR3 reads CASSRGGYSTDTQYF. For the CDR3, the DNA is TGTGCCAGCAGCCGCGGTGGGTACAGCACAGATACGCAGTATTTT.

This clonotype was seen only a few times. The rearrangement uses TRBV5-6 and TRBJ2-4; no firm D call. V was cut by 2 bases and J by 0 bases, with 6 bases left in between. This CDR3 has 14 residues. Germline lookup yields CDR1 SGHDT and CDR2 YYEEEE. As DNA, the CDR3 is TGTGCCAGCAGCTTAATATTAGCCAAAAACATTCAGTACTTC. Translating it yields CASSLILAKNIQYF.

This rearrangement joins TRBV20-1 to TRBJ2-2, with D possibly being TRBD1 or TRBD2 (5 bases each). This CDR3 spans 14 amino acids. Per germline, CDR1 DFQATT and CDR2 SNEGSKA (reference sequence). Between the trimmed V and J ends, which lost 4 bases and 5 bases, there was a span of 14 bases. CDR3 in amino acids: CSAKLRGATGELFF. CDR3 in DNA: TGCAGTGCTAAGCTTAGGGGAGCGACCGGGGAGCTGTTTTTT.

The chain joins TRBV27 to TRBJ1-4; D is possibly TRBD1 (6 bases). Trimming cost V 3 bases and J 2 bases, with 13 bases left between them. Germline CDR1 MNHEY, CDR2 SMNVEV (reference sequence). The CDR3 extends over 16 amino acids. As DNA, the CDR3 is TGTGCCAGCAGTTTTGCAGGGGCTCTTACTAATGAAAAACTGTTTTTT. This translates into CASSFAGALTNEKLFF.